One sample yielded the 16 T cell receptor beta chains listed below, sequenced in a study of cytomegalovirus exposure and HLA in healthy donors. With 60 Vbeta and 13 Jbeta primers, the PCR was carried out. Measured with immunoSEQ multiplex PCR; TCRdb has only the in-frame clones, and not every one. Among some 150,000 clones, 70% to 80% were seen once, and the ten largest hold about 2.3%. The sequencing input was PBMCs. These TCRs come from a woman aged 50 to 60 in good health and CMV-seronegative.

Here the CDR3 reads CASSQASVGGRLAGGQETQYF. DNA of the CDR3: TGTGCCAGCAGCCAAGCGTCCGTAGGGGGTAGACTAGCGGGGGGACAAGAGACCCAGTACTTC. The J gene is TRBJ2-5, the V gene TRBV4-2, with 13 bases matching TRBD2. With 1 base clipped from V and 2 bases from J, the junction kept 16 bases outside the gene matches. Germline CDR1 LGHNA, CDR2 YNFKEQ. The CDR3 spans 21 residues.

The V gene is TRBV4-3, the J gene TRBJ1-4; 11 bases agree with TRBD1. The germline gives CDR1 LGHNA, CDR2 YSLEER. The V segment lost 1 base and the J segment 5 bases; nucleotides outside the gene matches: 0. The CDR3 runs 15 residues. CDR3 coding DNA: TGCGCCAGCAGCCAAGGGGACAGGGGGAATGAAAAACTGTTTTTT. Translated, it gives CASSQGDRGNEKLFF.

This clone was found a few times. This chain joins TRBV7-2 and TRBJ2-3; 8 bases line up with TRBD1. The V segment lost 2 bases and the J segment 4 bases; nucleotides outside the gene matches: 8. The CDR3 sequence is 16 residues long. Per germline, CDR1 SGHTA and CDR2 FQGNSA. CDR3 nucleotide sequence: TGTGCCAGCAGCTTATTCGCAGGGGGCCTGGCAGATACGCAGTATTTT. Protein product: CASSLFAGGLADTQYF.

The CDR3 DNA is TGTGCCAGCAGCGCCCAGACCTACGAGCAGTACTTC. It translates to CASSAQTYEQYF. The chain joins TRBV5-5 to TRBJ2-7; D is uncertain. Trimming removed 4 bases at V and 2 bases at J, with 7 bases between. Germline lookup yields CDR1 SGHKS and CDR2 YYEKEE (reference sequence). The CDR3 is made up of 12 amino acids.

The sample holds a few counts of this clone. The chain joins TRBV19 to TRBJ1-5; 7 nucleotides agree with TRBD1. The CDR3 loop spans 15 amino acids. From germline, CDR1 is LNHDA and CDR2 SQIVND (reference sequence). J lost 4 bases, V lost 5 bases, and 8 bases had no gene match. CDR3 DNA: TGTGCCAGTAGTCCTTGGGACAGCAAAAATCAGCCCCAGCATTTT. The encoded protein is CASSPWDSKNQPQHF.

The V call is TRBV18, the J call TRBJ2-1; 10 positions match TRBD1. V lost 3 bases to trimming and J lost 10 bases; unmatched junction nucleotides: 12. The CDR3 sequence is 16 residues long. Germline V gives CDR1 KGHSH, CDR2 LQKENI. DNA for the CDR3: TGTGCCAGCTCACCTCTCTCGGGACAGGGGTTCGAAGAGCAGTTCTTC. As protein: CASSPLSGQGFEEQFF.

J is TRBJ1-3 and V is TRBV7-2; D remains ambiguous. In germline, CDR1 is SGHTA, CDR2 FQGNSA. The CDR3 has 12 amino acids. Trimming took off 6 bases at V and 0 bases at J, with 3 bases between the two ends. CDR3 nucleotide sequence: TGTGCCAGCAGGTACTCTGGAAACACCATATATTTT. Protein product: CASRYSGNTIYF.

The J gene is TRBJ1-1, the V gene TRBV7-9; TRBD1 agrees at 7 bases. The CDR3 sequence is 14 residues long. Losses at the gene ends were 5 bases for V and 8 bases for J; bases not matched to a gene: 11. The germline gives CDR1 SEHNR, CDR2 FQNEAQ (reference sequence). The CDR3 loop is CASSPEQGSSEAFF. DNA of the CDR3: TGTGCCAGCAGCCCGGAACAGGGGTCCTCCGAAGCTTTCTTT.

The chain is built from TRBV13 and TRBJ2-5, with 7 bases that match TRBD2. The better agreement between TRBJ2-7 and the DNA end casts doubt on the J call. The CDR3 sequence is 16 residues long. Looked up from germline, CDR1 is PRHDT and CDR2 is FYEKMQ (reference sequence). CDR3 in amino acids: CASSSLLSGRSYEQYF. The CDR3 coding sequence is TGTGCCAGCAGCTCCCTACTTAGCGGGCGCTCCTACGAGCAGTACTTC.

As concerns this clone: A read error may account for a junction end that differs from germline. V usage is TRBV10-2 and J usage is TRBJ2-3, with 8 bases lining up with TRBD1. CDR3 length equals 14 residues. Looked up from germline, CDR1 is WSHSY and CDR2 is SAAADI. CDR3 region: CASGDRGHSAAQYF. The CDR3 bases are TGCGCCAGCGGTGACAGGGGCCATTCTGCGGCGCAGTATTTT.

This rearrangement joins TRBV10-3 to TRBJ1-2; 7 bases are shared with TRBD1. V lost 3 bases and J lost 8; bases outside the gene matches: 6. This CDR3 comprises 13 residues. Germline loops: CDR1 ENHRY, CDR2 SYGVKD. CDR3 loop: CAISEGQAVGYTF. The CDR3 DNA reads as TGTGCCATCAGTGAAGGACAGGCCGTGGGCTACACCTTC.

This rearrangement joins TRBV5-1 to TRBJ2-3, with 8 bases matching TRBD2. Trimming removed 4 bases from V and 2 bases from J; junction bases left unmatched: 9. Looked up from germline, CDR1 is SGHRS and CDR2 is YFSETQ. This CDR3 has 16 amino acids. In DNA, the CDR3 is TGCGCCAGCAGCACAAGCGGGAGTAGTCCCACAGATACGCAGTATTTT. Its translation: CASSTSGSSPTDTQYF.

This chain uses TRBV11-2 with TRBJ2-7; the match to TRBD2 covers 10 bases. V shed 7 bases, J shed 0 bases, and the junction held 3 bases outside the gene matches. The CDR3 runs to 14 residues. The germline V gene encodes CDR1 SGHAT and CDR2 FQNNGV. The CDR3 coding sequence is TGTGCCAGCAAAAGCGGGAGGGCCTCCTACGAGCAGTACTTC. Its translation: CASKSGRASYEQYF.

This chain joins TRBV7-2 and TRBJ2-7; D is unclear. Per the germline V gene, CDR1 is SGHTA and CDR2 is FQGNSA. Trimming pared 1 base from V and 4 bases from J, leaving 5 bases between. The CDR3 has 12 residues. As DNA, the CDR3 is TGTGCCAGCAGCTTAGTCGCGTACGAGCAGTACTTC. Protein sequence: CASSLVAYEQYF.

V usage is TRBV6-6 and J usage is TRBJ2-3, with D unresolved. Trimming cost V 8 bases and J 5 bases, with 20 bases left between them. This CDR3 spans 15 amino acids. Germline V gene sequence: CDR1 MNHNY, CDR2 SVGAGI (reference sequence). CDR3 nucleotide sequence: TGTGCCAGCGCCCCGCGTCTCCTAATTGAAGATACGCAGTATTTT. Translated, it gives CASAPRLLIEDTQYF.

The chain couples TRBV6-4 to TRBJ2-3; 9 bases fit TRBD1. J lost 2 bases, V lost 2 bases, and 2 bases had no gene match. The CDR3 consists of 15 residues. Germline V gene sequence: CDR1 MRHNA, CDR2 SNTAGT. The CDR3 DNA reads TGTGCCAGCAGTGACGGGACAGGGACCACAGATACGCAGTATTTT. This encodes CASSDGTGTTDTQYF.